One and the same sample provided the 7 T cell receptor beta chains below, sequenced in a study of long-term antiretroviral therapy in people with HIV. The libraries were made with immunoSEQ v3.0 at survey level. The method was immunoSEQ multiplex PCR; TCRdb's version includes in-frame clones alone and lacks a portion of them. The sample lists more than 35,000 clones; around 94% were seen once. Here the sequenced sample was unsorted PBMCs, taken 4.1 years after starting antiretroviral therapy. These receptors all come from a woman between 50 and 59 years old with HIV.

This clone appeared a few times. The V and J genes are TRBV7-3 and TRBJ1-2; 11 bases are a match to TRBD1. Looked up from germline, CDR1 is SGHTA and CDR2 is FQGTGA. The CDR3 loop spans 12 amino acids. Trimming at V came to 6 bases and at J to 10 bases, leaving 4 bases not matched to a gene. The CDR3 DNA sequence: TGTGCCAGCAGACCGGGACAGGGGGACTACACCTTC. Translation: CASRPGQGDYTF.

J is TRBJ2-3 and V is TRBV7-6; D possibly matches TRBD1 or TRBD2 (5 bases each). Germline V lookup: CDR1 SGHVS, CDR2 FNYEAQ. This CDR3 spans 14 amino acids. Trimming stripped 7 bases from V and 3 bases from J, with 14 bases between. In nucleotides, the CDR3 is TGTGCCAGCACCCAGGGTTGGGGGACAGATACGCAGTATTTT. Its translation is CASTQGWGTDTQYF.

This chain connects TRBV7-6 to TRBJ1-6; D remains unclear. Looked up from germline, CDR1 is SGHVS and CDR2 is FNYEAQ. With 2 bases removed from V and 6 bases from J, the gap between germline ends came to 8 bases. The length of the CDR3 is 14 residues. CDR3 nucleotide sequence: TGTGCCAGCAGCTTAACCAGAACTAATTCACCCCTCCACTTT. Its translation is CASSLTRTNSPLHF. Looking up the rest from reference TRBV7-6 and TRBJ1-6 gives the full variable domain: GAGVSQSPRYKVTKRGQDVALRCDPISGHVSLYWYRQALGQGPEFLTYFNYEAQQDKSGLPNDRFSAERPEGSISTLTIQRTEQRDSAMYRCASSLTRTNSPLHFGNGTRLTVT.

The rearrangement links TRBV5-5 to TRBJ2-1; 8 nucleotides line up with TRBD1. Germline lookup yields CDR1 SGHKS and CDR2 YYEKEE (reference sequence). There are 14 residues in the CDR3. V shed 5 bases, J shed 4 bases, and the junction held 5 bases outside the gene matches. Here the CDR3 reads CASSRDRRYNEQFF. CDR3 nucleotide sequence: TGTGCCAGCAGTCGGGACAGGCGTTACAATGAGCAGTTCTTC.

This chain joins TRBV2 and TRBJ2-1; TRBD2 matches 10 bases. Germline lookup yields CDR1 SNHLY and CDR2 FYNNEI. This CDR3 is 16 amino acids long. Unmatched junction bases numbered 7, after V lost 8 bases and J lost 0 bases. The CDR3: CASVYQRGGSYNEQFF. The CDR3 DNA follows: TGTGCCAGCGTTTACCAGCGGGGGGGCTCCTACAATGAGCAGTTCTTC.

The chain uses TRBV5-1 and TRBJ2-2; 8 positions match TRBD1. Germline V gene lookup returns CDR1 SGHRS and CDR2 YFSETQ. This CDR3 is built from 14 residues. With V trimmed by 4 bases and J by 6 bases, 5 bases remained unmatched. The CDR3 reads CASSQDRVAGELFF. The CDR3 region has the DNA TGCGCCAGCAGCCAGGACAGGGTGGCCGGGGAGCTGTTTTTT.

This sequence joins TRBV6-5 and TRBJ2-7; 9 bases agree with TRBD2. Germline lookup yields CDR1 MNHEY and CDR2 SVGAGI. CDR3 size: 16 residues. The trim removed 0 bases at V and 3 bases at J, leaving 6 bases unmatched. CDR3 protein: CASSYSTLAGFYEQYF. CDR3 coding DNA: TGTGCCAGCAGTTACTCGACCCTAGCGGGGTTCTACGAGCAGTACTTC.